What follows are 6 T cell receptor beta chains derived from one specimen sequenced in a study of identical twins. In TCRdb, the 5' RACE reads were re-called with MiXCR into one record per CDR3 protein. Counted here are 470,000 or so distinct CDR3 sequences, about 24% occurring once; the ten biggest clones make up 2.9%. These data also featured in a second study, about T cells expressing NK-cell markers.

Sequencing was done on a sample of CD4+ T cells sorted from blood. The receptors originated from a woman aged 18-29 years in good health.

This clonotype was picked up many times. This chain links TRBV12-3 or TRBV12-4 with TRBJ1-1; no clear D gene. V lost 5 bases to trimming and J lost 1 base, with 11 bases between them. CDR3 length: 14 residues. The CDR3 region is CASSLREGNTEAFF. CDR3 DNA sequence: TGTGCCAGCAGTCTCCGCGAAGGGAACACTGAAGCTTTCTTT.

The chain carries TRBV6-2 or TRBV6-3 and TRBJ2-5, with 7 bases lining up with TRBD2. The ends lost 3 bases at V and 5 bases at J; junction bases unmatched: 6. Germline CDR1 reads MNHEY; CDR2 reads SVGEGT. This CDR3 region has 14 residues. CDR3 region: CASSYRGRKETQYF. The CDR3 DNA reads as TGTGCCAGCAGTTATCGCGGGAGAAAGGAGACCCAGTACTTC.

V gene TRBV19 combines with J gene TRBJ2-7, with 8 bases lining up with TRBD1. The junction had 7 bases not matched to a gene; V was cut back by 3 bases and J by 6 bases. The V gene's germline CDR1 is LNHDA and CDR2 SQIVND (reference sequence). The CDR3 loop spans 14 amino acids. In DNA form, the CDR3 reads TGTGCCAGTAGTATCCGGACAGGGTCTCTCGAGCAGTACTTC. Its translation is CASSIRTGSLEQYF.

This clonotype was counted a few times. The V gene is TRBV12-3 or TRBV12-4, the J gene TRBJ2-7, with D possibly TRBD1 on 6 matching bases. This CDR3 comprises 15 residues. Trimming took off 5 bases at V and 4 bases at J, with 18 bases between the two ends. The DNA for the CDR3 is TGTGCCAGCAGTCAGGGGTTGTCCCCCTCATACGAGCAGTACTTC. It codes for CASSQGLSPSYEQYF.

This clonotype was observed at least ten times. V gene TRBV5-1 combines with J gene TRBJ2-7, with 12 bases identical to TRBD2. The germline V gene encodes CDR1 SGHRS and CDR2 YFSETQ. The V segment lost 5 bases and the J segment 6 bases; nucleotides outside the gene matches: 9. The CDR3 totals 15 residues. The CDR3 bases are TGCGCCAGCAGTTTGCTGGGACTAGCGGGTGGCGAGCAGTACTTC. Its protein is CASSLLGLAGGEQYF. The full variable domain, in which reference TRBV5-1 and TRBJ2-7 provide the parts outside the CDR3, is KAGVTQTPRYLIKTRGQQVTLSCSPISGHRSVSWYQQTPGQGLQFLFEYFSETQRNKGNFPGRFSGRQFSNSRSEMNVSTLELGDSALYLCASSLLGLAGGEQYFGPGTRLTVT.

The CDR3 sequence is CASGKLAGGQAEQFF. The CDR3 DNA sequence: TGCGCCAGCGGCAAACTAGCGGGAGGGCAGGCTGAGCAGTTCTTC. The chain recombines TRBV5-1 with TRBJ2-1; 13 bases line up with TRBD2. CDR1 and CDR2 (germline): SGHRS, YFSETQ. There are 15 residues in the CDR3. Germline trimming cut 7 bases from V and 9 bases from J; bases unmatched to any gene: 10.